This T cell receptor beta chain was sequenced during a study of spatial heterogeneity in lung cancer (dated by TCRdb to about 2019). About the full investigation: More beta-chain than alpha-chain transcripts were consistently detected, likely reflecting higher beta-chain transcript abundance. TCR transcript counts in tumor regions correlated strongly with a T cell transcriptional module score from matched bulk RNA-seq. In the raw uncorrected reads, each unique combination of TCR and UMI appeared more than ten times on average. TCR alpha and beta repertoires were quantitatively compared across multiple tumor regions, matched nontumor lung and blood in non-small cell lung cancer. The study linked features of the TCR repertoire to counts of nonsynonymous mutations, which were determined by whole-exome sequencing of tumor tissue. Both alpha and beta chains were TCR-sequenced in samples taken at surgery, namely 220 tumor regions, approximately 63 matched nontumor lung samples and a few dozen PBMC samples. The paper's findings and limits, for the study overall: Additional single-cell paired TCR alpha and beta sequencing was considered necessary to confirm, at a functional level, the hypothesis that regional TCRs recognize regional mutations. The number of expanded intratumoral alpha and beta TCRs correlated with the tumor nonsynonymous mutation count. Counts of ubiquitous and regional expanded TCRs were found to correlate with counts of ubiquitous and regional nonsynonymous mutations, respectively. TCR-seq was estimated to cover only roughly 7% of tumor T cells for alpha chains and approximately 13% for beta chains.

This clonotype was recorded many times. The antigen it recognizes is unknown. Nothing much larger sits one base from this clone, and base qualities are not available. From the germline V gene (reference sequence), CDR1 is SEHNR and CDR2 is FQNEAQ. From the cysteine up to the phenylalanine, the CDR3 has a length of 18 residues. Only the CDR3 DNA is retained, 54 bases long and in frame from the first base. Trimming at the junction amounts to 6 bases on V and 5 bases on J, and the germline ends lie 25 bases apart. Taken with the paper, the label for time point translates to: sample taken at primary tumor resection. Donors were around 69 patients with early-stage, untreated non-small cell lung cancer from the lung TRACERx cohort. Without any cell sorting, TCR sequencing was performed on whole RNA extracted either from tumor and nontumor lung tissue or from cryopreserved PBMC samples. A patient was chosen for TCR sequencing only when enough RNA was available from at least two tumor regions. Before being selected, tumor and adjacent nontumor lung specimens were reviewed by a lung pathologist.

The method behind the library was 5' RACE. The instrument given in TCRdb is NextSeq 500. To allow correction of PCR and sequencing errors, the TCR library protocol tagged every TCR cDNA molecule with a unique molecular identifier. Per the original workflow: Decombinator tools were used for TCR identification, UMI-based error correction and CDR3 extraction. Expanded TCRs were defined as those above a frequency of 2 per 1,000, corresponding to the top 1% of the tumor frequency distribution. Expanded tumor TCRs statistically deemed absent (corrected P<0.05) from at least one tumor region were classed as regional, and all other expanded tumor TCRs were classed as ubiquitous. Renyi diversity was computed with the R vegan package after each repertoire had been subsampled 100 times to 5,000 TCRs. To build CDR3 similarity networks, amino acid triplet string-kernel similarity was used, and CDR3s were connected when their pairwise similarity was above 0.82. TCRdb trimmed public reads at Q25 via fastp, called clones via MiXCR and kept in-frame beta chains. Rows are unified per CDR3 protein, each entry keeping the most common DNA and genes. The V and J calls and clone size come from TCRdb's table, not from the authors' own analysis. The sample table shows approximately 94,000 distinct CDR3 sequences, and around 4.8% are seen once. 21% of the sample goes to the ten largest clones.

The sequence joins TRBV7-9 to TRBJ2-2, with TRBD1 perhaps the D gene, on 6 matching bases. This specimen consisted of lung tumor tissue, obtained at surgery. This TCR came from a male donor with early-stage non-small cell lung cancer. The DNA sequence follows: TGTGCCAGCAGTCGACCAACTTCAACGACAGGAGTGACCGGGGAGCTGTTTTTT. Its translation reads: CASSRPTSTTGVTGELFF.